This passage covers 3 T cell receptor beta chains from one sample sequenced in a study of blood T cells in healthy people across ages. A sample-barcoded 5' primer and a J-beta primer mix were used in a second PCR of roughly 6 to 11 cycles. TCRdb re-derived calls from the 5' RACE reads in MiXCR, one entry per CDR3 protein. The sample lists some 900,000 distinct CDR3 sequences; 45% to 50% were seen once. Material: blood. The receptors come from a man aged 25-45 years in good health.

This clonotype was picked up many times. The V call is TRBV6-4, the J call TRBJ2-6, with D hard to call. CDR1 MRHNA and CDR2 SNTAGT come from the germline V gene. V lost 2 bases, J lost 0 bases, and 2 bases lay in between. The CDR3 runs 14 residues. The CDR3 protein is CASSDNSGANVLTF. The CDR3 DNA sequence: TGTGCCAGCAGTGACAACTCTGGGGCCAACGTCCTGACTTTC.

This clonotype has just a few counts. The chain has TRBV27 and TRBJ2-7; 9 bases map to TRBD2. Losses at the gene ends were 0 bases for V and 7 bases for J; bases not matched to a gene: 7. CDR1 and CDR2 (germline): MNHEY, SMNVEV (reference sequence). The CDR3 loop spans 15 amino acids. CDR3 loop: CASSLSASGAGEQYF. CDR3 nucleotides: TGTGCCAGCAGTTTATCGGCTAGCGGGGCTGGGGAGCAGTACTTC.

This clonotype was seen more than once but under ten times. The CDR3 sequence: CASSLGSGGATDTQYF. As DNA, the CDR3 is TGTGCCAGCAGCTTAGGTAGCGGGGGGGCCACAGATACGCAGTATTTT. The chain links TRBV7-3 to TRBJ2-3; TRBD2 matches 11 bases. Looked up from germline, CDR1 is SGHTA and CDR2 is FQGTGA. CDR3 size: 16 residues. The V and J ends lost 2 bases and 2 bases, in that order; junction bases with no gene match: 3.